Below, 24 T cell receptor beta chains from the same sample are listed, as sequenced in a study of CD8 T cells in Susac syndrome. RNA amounts of about 0.5 to 1 ug underwent reverse transcription with random hexamers. Via MiXCR, TCRdb re-called the immunoSEQ multiplex PCR reads, giving one row per CDR3 protein. Seen here are about 140,000 distinct CDR3 sequences, around 94% observed once, and the top ten hold over 0.25%. Material: CD8+ T cells from PBMCs. The receptors shown here come from a human donor in good health.

The CDR3 sequence: CASSLVLGYGYEQYF. The CDR3, as DNA: TGTGCCAGCAGTTTAGTGCTAGGGTACGGCTACGAGCAGTACTTC. The V call is TRBV12-3 or TRBV12-4, the J call TRBJ2-7; no clear D gene. The CDR3 has 15 amino acids. The germline V and J ends were trimmed by 1 base and 3 bases, with 13 bases remaining between them.

The V call is TRBV4-3, the J call TRBJ2-7, with 9 bases identical to TRBD2. Unmatched junction bases numbered 7, after V lost 1 base and J lost 3 bases. Germline values: CDR1 LGHNA, CDR2 YSLEER. The CDR3 has 16 residues. The CDR3 nucleotides read TGCGCCAGCAGCCAAGCTCAAGCGGGAGGAGGCTACGAGCAGTACTTC. It is translated as CASSQAQAGGGYEQYF.

This clonotype showed up just once. The chain couples TRBV14 to TRBJ2-1; 12 bases agree with TRBD2. J gave up 8 bases and V 2 bases, and 7 bases lay outside the gene matches. From germline, CDR1 is SGHDN and CDR2 FVKESK. The CDR3 runs 16 residues. This chain's CDR3 is CASSQPLAGGGDEQFF. CDR3 DNA: TGTGCCAGCAGCCAACCCCTAGCGGGAGGGGGCGATGAGCAGTTCTTC.

The chain combines TRBV19 with TRBJ2-1; no definite D call. The CDR3 has 15 residues. V shed 5 bases and J shed 0 bases, with 11 bases lying between them. The germline V gene encodes CDR1 LNHDA and CDR2 SQIVND (reference sequence). This CDR3 reads CASSLLMSSYNEQFF. The DNA for the CDR3 is TGTGCCAGTAGTCTACTGATGAGCTCCTACAATGAGCAGTTCTTC. Supplemented by reference TRBV19 and TRBJ2-1, the full variable domain reads DGGITQSPKYLFRKEGQNVTLSCEQNLNHDAMYWYRQDPGQGLRLIYYSQIVNDFQKGDIAEGYSVSREKKESFPLTVTSAQKNPTAFYLCASSLLMSSYNEQFFGPGTRLTVL.

This clonotype was seen a single time. The chain recombines TRBV20-1 with TRBJ2-1, with TRBD2 matching 16 bases. V gave up 3 bases and J gave up 9 bases; unmatched junction bases: 2. Germline CDR1 is DFQATT and CDR2 is SNEGSKA (reference sequence). This CDR3 is 14 amino acids long. CDR3 residues: CSARGLAGGGEQFF. The CDR3 DNA reads as TGCAGTGCTAGGGGACTAGCGGGAGGGGGTGAGCAGTTCTTC.

The V and J genes are TRBV29-1 and TRBJ2-2, with D possibly matching TRBD2 (5 bases). V lost 7 bases and J lost 4, with 10 bases in between. This CDR3 region has 12 residues. Germline CDR1 is SQVTM and CDR2 is ANQGSEA. The CDR3 reads CSGRLPTGELFF. The CDR3 nucleotides are TGCAGCGGAAGACTACCCACCGGGGAGCTGTTTTTT.

This sequence joins TRBV15 and TRBJ1-4; D ambiguous. The V end was cut by 5 bases, the J end by 0 bases, with 13 bases between. This CDR3 region has 16 residues. Per germline, CDR1 LNHNV and CDR2 YYDKDF (reference sequence). The CDR3 bases are TGTGCCACCAGCGGTTCAAGGAACCCAACTAATGAAAAACTGTTTTTT. Protein product: CATSGSRNPTNEKLFF.

V gene TRBV4-3 combines with J gene TRBJ2-3; 8 bases agree with TRBD1. Trimming removed 3 bases from V and 3 bases from J; junction bases left unmatched: 5. Per the germline V gene, CDR1 is LGHNA and CDR2 is YSLEER. The CDR3 has 15 amino acids. The CDR3 DNA reads as TGCGCCAGCAGCCAGTTTGGACAGGGAACAGATACGCAGTATTTT. Its protein is CASSQFGQGTDTQYF.

A single count supports this clonotype. This chain joins TRBV3-1 and TRBJ1-2; no clear D. The germline CDR1 and CDR2 sequences are LGHDT and YNNKEL (reference sequence). The CDR3 is 17 residues long. The V gene lost 1 base and the J gene lost 7 bases, with 22 bases spanning the gap. The CDR3 sequence: CASSQVGSRLAAFGYTF. As DNA, the CDR3 is TGTGCCAGCAGCCAAGTAGGATCAAGGTTGGCGGCGTTTGGCTACACCTTC.

The rearrangement links TRBV12-3 or TRBV12-4 to TRBJ2-5; D remains unclear. This CDR3 comprises 15 residues. Trimming stripped 6 bases from V and 1 base from J, with 15 bases between. CDR3 region: CASSPADRAQETQYF. CDR3 bases: TGTGCCAGCAGCCCCGCCGACCGGGCCCAAGAGACCCAGTACTTC.

The J gene is TRBJ1-5, the V gene TRBV19; D gene unclear. Per germline, CDR1 LNHDA and CDR2 SQIVND (reference sequence). V was trimmed by 3 bases and J by 1 base, leaving 10 bases between them. The CDR3 is 15 residues long. The DNA of the CDR3 is TGTGCCAGTAGTATCATTATGCAGAGCAATCAGCCCCAGCATTTT. As protein: CASSIIMQSNQPQHF.

The chain employs TRBV3-1 and TRBJ2-1, with a possible D match to TRBD2 (5 bases). This CDR3 region has 15 residues. Germline V lookup: CDR1 LGHDT, CDR2 YNNKEL (reference sequence). Trimming left V 0 bases short and J 9 bases short, with 15 bases between. CDR3 protein: CASSQDIARRGEQFF. The CDR3 nucleotides are TGTGCCAGCAGCCAAGACATAGCGCGTCGGGGTGAGCAGTTCTTC.

The V gene is TRBV12-3 or TRBV12-4, the J gene TRBJ2-6; D gene unclear. The CDR3 sequence is 15 residues long. V was trimmed by 2 bases and J by 4 bases, leaving 9 bases between them. CDR3 residues: CASSLRAKGANVLTF. CDR3 coding DNA: TGTGCCAGCAGTTTAAGAGCGAAGGGGGCCAACGTCCTGACTTTC.

This chain uses TRBV20-1 with TRBJ2-3, with a possible D match to TRBD1 (6 bases). The CDR3 has 15 amino acids. Trimming pared 6 bases from V and 4 bases from J, leaving 20 bases between. Germline CDR1 reads DFQATT; CDR2 reads SNEGSKA (reference sequence). CDR3 bases: TGCAGTGCCGACATAGTCAACAGGGTCCCAGATACGCAGTATTTT. Its translation: CSADIVNRVPDTQYF.

The V and J genes are TRBV7-8 and TRBJ2-1; unclear D gene. Germline CDR1 and CDR2: SGHVS and FQNEAQ. The V end was cut by 2 bases, the J end by 6 bases, with 17 bases between. The CDR3 totals 16 residues. The CDR3, as DNA: TGTGCCAGCAGCTTAAGGTTCGCAGGCCGGGCCAATGAGCAGTTCTTC. It yields the protein CASSLRFAGRANEQFF.

The chain joins TRBV27 to TRBJ2-6; D ambiguous. The CDR3 contains 16 residues. Trimming shortened V by 2 bases and J by 0 bases, and 8 bases separated the two germline ends. The germline V gene has CDR1 MNHEY and CDR2 SMNVEV (reference sequence). CDR3 amino acids: CASSLVSDSGANVLTF. CDR3 DNA sequence: TGTGCCAGCAGTTTAGTCAGCGACTCTGGGGCCAACGTCCTGACTTTC.

This clonotype occurred once. The chain employs TRBV27 and TRBJ2-7, with 7 bases that match TRBD1. This CDR3 region has 14 residues. The V segment lost 5 bases and the J segment 0 bases; nucleotides outside the gene matches: 4. The germline V gene has CDR1 MNHEY and CDR2 SMNVEV (reference sequence). CDR3 in DNA: TGTGCCAGCAGTGCCGACAGGGCCTCCTACGAGCAGTACTTC. Amino acid sequence: CASSADRASYEQYF.

This chain uses TRBV3-1 with TRBJ2-1; D is ambiguous. Trimming stripped 1 base from V and 8 bases from J, with 21 bases between. The CDR3 length is 17 residues. Looked up from germline, CDR1 is LGHDT and CDR2 is YNNKEL (reference sequence). In DNA, the CDR3 is TGTGCCAGCAGCCAAGTGAATGGCCTAGGAGTTTTCGATGAGCAGTTCTTC. It translates to CASSQVNGLGVFDEQFF.

This chain joins TRBV12-3 or TRBV12-4 and TRBJ1-4, with 7 bases that match TRBD1. V was clipped by 6 bases and J by 7 bases; unmatched bases: 8. This CDR3 contains 14 residues. DNA of the CDR3: TGTGCCAGCAGCCTGACAGGGAAAGGTGAAAAACTGTTTTTT. Its protein is CASSLTGKGEKLFF.

This chain links TRBV15 with TRBJ2-1; TRBD2 aligns across 11 bases. This CDR3 has 14 residues. Unmatched junction bases numbered 3, after V lost 3 bases and J lost 8 bases. CDR1 and CDR2 (germline): LNHNV, YYDKDF (reference sequence). In DNA, the CDR3 is TGTGCCACCAGCAGTAGCGGGAGGGAGGATGAGCAGTTCTTC. It specifies CATSSSGREDEQFF.

The chain carries TRBV19 and TRBJ2-1; D possibly matches TRBD1 or TRBD2 (5 bases each). V lost 5 bases and J lost 7, with 6 bases in between. The CDR3 consists of 11 residues. Germline-derived CDR1 and CDR2 are LNHDA and SQIVND (reference sequence). Here the CDR3 reads CASSEGNEQFF. The CDR3 bases are TGTGCCAGTAGTGAGGGGAATGAGCAGTTCTTC.

This chain connects TRBV2 to TRBJ1-1, with D perhaps TRBD1 (5 bases). Between the trimmed V and J ends, which lost 8 bases and 0 bases, there was a span of 19 bases. The CDR3 totals 16 residues. CDR1 is SNHLY, CDR2 FYNNEI, per germline. CDR3 in DNA: TGTGCCAGCTACGGTCTCAACAGGCGACTGAACACTGAAGCTTTCTTT. Amino acid sequence: CASYGLNRRLNTEAFF. Complete variable domain (other parts from reference TRBV2 and TRBJ1-1): EPEVTQTPSHQVTQMGQEVILRCVPISNHLYFYWYRQILGQKVEFLVSFYNNEISEKSEIFDDQFSVERPDGSNFTLKIRSTKLEDSAMYFCASYGLNRRLNTEAFFGQGTRLTVV.

The gene calls are TRBV20-1 and TRBJ2-7, with TRBD2 identical over 10 bases. The junction had 4 bases not matched to a gene; V was cut back by 3 bases and J by 5 bases. Looked up from germline, CDR1 is DFQATT and CDR2 is SNEGSKA (reference sequence). This CDR3 is 13 amino acids long. CDR3 in amino acids: CSASRGLADEQYF. The DNA for the CDR3 is TGCAGTGCTAGTAGAGGACTAGCGGACGAGCAGTACTTC.

The V gene is TRBV20-1, the J gene TRBJ1-5, with 10 bases identical to TRBD1. In germline, CDR1 is DFQATT, CDR2 SNEGSKA (reference sequence). The CDR3 runs to 15 residues. V shed 3 bases, J shed 5 bases, and the junction held 7 bases outside the gene matches. The CDR3 here is CSASSGTGEYQPQHF. CDR3 in DNA: TGCAGTGCTAGTTCCGGGACAGGGGAATATCAGCCCCAGCATTTT.